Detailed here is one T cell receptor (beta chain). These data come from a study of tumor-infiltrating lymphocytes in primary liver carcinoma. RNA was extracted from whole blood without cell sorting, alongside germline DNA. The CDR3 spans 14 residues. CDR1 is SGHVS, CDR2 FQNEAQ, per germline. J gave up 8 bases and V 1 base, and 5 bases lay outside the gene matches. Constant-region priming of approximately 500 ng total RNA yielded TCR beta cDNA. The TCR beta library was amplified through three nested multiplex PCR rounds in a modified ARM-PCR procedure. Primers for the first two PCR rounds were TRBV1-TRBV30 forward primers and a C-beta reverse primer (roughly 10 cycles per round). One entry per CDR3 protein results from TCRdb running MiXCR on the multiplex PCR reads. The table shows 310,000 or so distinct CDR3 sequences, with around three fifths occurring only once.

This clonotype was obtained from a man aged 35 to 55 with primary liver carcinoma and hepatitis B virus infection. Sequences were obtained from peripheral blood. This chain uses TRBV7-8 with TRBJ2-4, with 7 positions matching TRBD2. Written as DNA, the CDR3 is TGTGCCAGCAGCTTAGGGGGCGGGAGACACATTCAGTACTTC. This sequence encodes CASSLGGGRHIQYF.